This is a list of T cell receptor beta chains from one sample in a study of OX40 agonist ivuxolimab in advanced cancers. TCRdb's copy holds only in-frame clones and misses some; the assay was immunoSEQ multiplex PCR. The sample consists of about 50,000 clones, roughly 81% of them appearing once. The sequenced sample was CD4+ or CD8+ T cells sorted from blood, obtained in a trial of the OX40 agonist ivuxolimab. These receptors originate from an adult with an advanced solid tumor such as melanoma, head and neck, liver or kidney cancer. Each CDR3 is given with its conserved first and last residue. Fields, in order: V gene, J gene, CDR3 protein.

>TRBV9|TRBJ1-5
CASSVWGQSLQPQHF
>TRBV18|TRBJ1-2
CASSPPTGVVGYTF
>TRBV30|TRBJ2-1
CAWSVRAGGPYNEQFF
>TRBV7-2|TRBJ2-7
CASSLAAYQGEQYF
>TRBV4-1|TRBJ2-1
CASSQAGSHNEQFF
>TRBV11-3|TRBJ2-3
CASSFGQGTDTQYF
>TRBV7-9|TRBJ2-7
CASSMVTGGSGEQYF
>TRBV19|TRBJ2-6
CATNIGSGANVLTF
>TRBV5-5|TRBJ2-5
CASSLLAGGVGTQYF
>TRBV4-2|TRBJ1-2
CASSWGIGGYTF
>TRBV2|TRBJ2-6
CASSNPSLSGANVLTF
>TRBV6-4|TRBJ1-1
CASSGQVGTEAFF
>TRBV4-1|TRBJ1-5
CASSQGQGYSNQPQHF
>TRBV5-1|TRBJ2-2
CASSFSNPNTGELFF
>TRBV4-1|TRBJ1-1
CASSKKTENTEAFF
>TRBV27|TRBJ2-2
CASSLGDRVNTGELFF
>TRBV30|TRBJ1-6
CAWSQGQDNSPLHF
>TRBV30|TRBJ2-3
CAWKLAGDPDTQYF
>TRBV4-3|TRBJ2-1
CASSQAGDNEQFF
>TRBV7-9|TRBJ1-1
CASSPGGNTEAFF
>TRBV5-6|TRBJ1-6
CASSFGLGFDYNSPLHF
>TRBV5-6|TRBJ2-7
CASSLTAHGEQYF
>TRBV27|TRBJ2-2
CASSLVPSGYTGELFF
>TRBV7-3|TRBJ2-1
CASSSRKSYNEQFF
>TRBV10-1|TRBJ2-7
CASSHHRGQGRYEQYF
>TRBV19|TRBJ1-5
CATKGQLYSNQPQHF
>TRBV5-1|TRBJ2-3
CASTPRGRVATDTQYF
>TRBV7-9|TRBJ2-7
CASSLGERAYEQYF